This T cell receptor beta chain stems from a study of Graves' ophthalmopathy and Graves' hyperthyroidism. Overall study: Samples of peripheral blood were obtained at initial diagnosis, prior to treatment of any kind. Study-wide results and limits: Blood shared most expanded thyroid clonotypes above 0.001 frequency.

The evidence that diagnosis relied on was clinical symptoms, serum thyroxine, TRAb, thyroid ultrasound and orbital computed tomography. Investigators amplified TCR beta CDR3 regions from RNA transcripts. HTBI primers were used in a first-round RT-PCR, which preceded a second-round multiplex PCR. Via MiXCR, TCRdb re-called the multiplex PCR reads, giving one row per CDR3 protein. The table lists hundreds of thousands of distinct CDR3 sequences, 22% of them singletons. This clonotype was seen repeatedly, ten times or more. Antigen: not known. This sequence originates from a woman between 18 and 29 years old with stable Graves' hyperthyroidism. Some clones in this sample may be carry-over from other donors' samples. The sample consisted of peripheral blood.

The CDR3 spells CATQATSGNQPQHF. CDR3 in DNA: TGTGCCACCCAGGCGACTAGCGGCAATCAGCCCCAGCATTTT. The chain uses TRBV24-1 and TRBJ1-5; D remains ambiguous. The CDR3 contains 14 residues. The V gene lost 9 bases and the J gene lost 2 bases, with 13 bases spanning the gap. CDR1 is KGHDR, CDR2 SFDVKD, per germline.